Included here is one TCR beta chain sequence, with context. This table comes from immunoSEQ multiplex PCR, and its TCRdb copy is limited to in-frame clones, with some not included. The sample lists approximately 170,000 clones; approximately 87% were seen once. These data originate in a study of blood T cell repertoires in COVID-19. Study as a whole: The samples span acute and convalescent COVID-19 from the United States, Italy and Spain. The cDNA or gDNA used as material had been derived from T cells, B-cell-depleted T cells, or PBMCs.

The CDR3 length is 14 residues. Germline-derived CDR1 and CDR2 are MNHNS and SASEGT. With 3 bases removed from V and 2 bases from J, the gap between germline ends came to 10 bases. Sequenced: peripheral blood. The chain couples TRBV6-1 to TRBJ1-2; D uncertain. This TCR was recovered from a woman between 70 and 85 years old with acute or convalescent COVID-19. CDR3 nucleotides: TGTGCCAGCAGTGACCACACCTTGAACTATGGCTACACCTTC. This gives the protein CASSDHTLNYGYTF.